The present TCR beta chain was sequenced within a study of blood T cell repertoires in COVID-19. Study information: The samples span acute and convalescent COVID-19 from the United States, Italy and Spain. T cells, B-cell-depleted T cells, or PBMCs provided the cDNA or gDNA that served as material.

The CDR3 spans 13 residues. Germline lookup yields CDR1 LNHDA and CDR2 SQIVND (reference sequence). The V end was cut by 1 base, the J end by 4 bases, with 7 bases between. Original data processing: It was from reference gene primer amplification that nucleated cell counts were estimated. The method was immunoSEQ multiplex PCR; TCRdb's version includes in-frame clones alone and lacks a portion of them. V and J calls and clone size follow that table, whereas D and trimming were derived from the DNA. The sample has approximately 180,000 clones, over 65% seen once. Sequences were obtained from peripheral blood. The clonotype comes from a person aged 70 to 79 with COVID-19, enrolled during active disease. V is TRBV19 and J is TRBJ1-2; D call uncertain. The CDR3 DNA sequence: TGTGCCAGTAGTATAGGTGGAGGCTATGGCTACACCTTC. Translating gives CASSIGGGYGYTF.